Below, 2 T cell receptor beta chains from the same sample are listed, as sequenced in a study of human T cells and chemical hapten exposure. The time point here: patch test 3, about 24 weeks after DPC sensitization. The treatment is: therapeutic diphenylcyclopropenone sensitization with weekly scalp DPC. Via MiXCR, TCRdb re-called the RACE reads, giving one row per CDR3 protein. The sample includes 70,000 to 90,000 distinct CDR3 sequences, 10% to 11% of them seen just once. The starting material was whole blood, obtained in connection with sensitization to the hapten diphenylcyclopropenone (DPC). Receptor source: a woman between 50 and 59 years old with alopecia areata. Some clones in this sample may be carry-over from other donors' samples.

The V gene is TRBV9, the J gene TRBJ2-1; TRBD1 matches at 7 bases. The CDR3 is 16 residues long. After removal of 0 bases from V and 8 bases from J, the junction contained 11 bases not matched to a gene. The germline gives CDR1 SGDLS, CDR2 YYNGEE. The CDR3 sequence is CASSVATERGQHEQFF. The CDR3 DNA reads TGTGCCAGCAGCGTAGCCACGGAGAGGGGGCAGCATGAGCAGTTCTTC.

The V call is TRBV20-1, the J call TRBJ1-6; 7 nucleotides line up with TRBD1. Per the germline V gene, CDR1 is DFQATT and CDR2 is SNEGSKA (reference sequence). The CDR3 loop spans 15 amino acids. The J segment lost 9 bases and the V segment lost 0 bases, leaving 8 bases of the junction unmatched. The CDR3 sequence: CSARDEGARSSPLHF. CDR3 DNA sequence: TGCAGTGCTAGAGACGAGGGGGCGAGAAGTTCACCCCTCCACTTT.